One sample yielded the 7 T cell receptor beta chains listed below, sequenced in a study of blood T cell repertoires in COVID-19. Libraries were prepared by immunoSEQ multiplex PCR; TCRdb keeps only in-frame clonotypes and omits some of them. The data contain 60,000 to 80,000 clones, approximately 85% of them singletons. Sequencing was carried out using peripheral blood. These receptor sequences come from a human donor in a cohort sampled during active COVID-19.

The chain recombines TRBV10-2 with TRBJ2-3; TRBD2 aligns across 10 bases. The CDR3 totals 15 residues. V lost 6 bases to trimming and J lost 1 base; unmatched junction nucleotides: 4. CDR1 is WSHSY, CDR2 SAAADI, per germline. The CDR3 coding sequence is TGCGCCAGCAGGGAAGGGACTAGCGGCACAGATACGCAGTATTTT. This translates into CASREGTSGTDTQYF.

This chain uses TRBV6-5 with TRBJ2-2; 7 bases map to TRBD1. The CDR3 sequence is 14 residues long. Per the germline V gene, CDR1 is MNHEY and CDR2 is SVGAGI. After removal of 6 bases from V and 4 bases from J, the junction contained 5 bases not matched to a gene. In nucleotides, the CDR3 is TGTGCCAGCAGAGGACAGGTGCCCACCGGGGAGCTGTTTTTT. Residues: CASRGQVPTGELFF.

The J gene is TRBJ1-2, the V gene TRBV29-1, with 12 bases identical to TRBD1. Per germline, CDR1 SQVTM and CDR2 ANQGSEA. The V segment lost 6 bases and the J segment 2 bases; nucleotides outside the gene matches: 10. The CDR3 loop spans 16 amino acids. CDR3 sequence (DNA): TGCAGCGTCCTTCCGGGACAGGGGGCAGGGAACTATGGCTACACCTTC. It codes for CSVLPGQGAGNYGYTF.

This sequence joins TRBV29-1 and TRBJ1-5; 7 bases align to TRBD1. CDR1 and CDR2 from the germline V gene are SQVTM and ANQGSEA. This CDR3 spans 13 amino acids. V gave up 6 bases and J gave up 3 bases; unmatched junction bases: 5. CDR3 in DNA: TGCAGCGTCCGGGACAGCTTCAATCAGCCCCAGCATTTT. Amino acid sequence: CSVRDSFNQPQHF. The whole variable domain, remainder taken from reference TRBV29-1 and TRBJ1-5, is SAVISQKPSRDICQRGTSLTIQCQVDSQVTMMFWYRQQPGQSLTLIATANQGSEATYESGFVIDKFPISRPNLTFSTLTVSNMSPEDSSIYLCSVRDSFNQPQHFGDGTRLSIL.

This chain joins TRBV7-6 and TRBJ2-5; possible D gene TRBD1, 5 bases. The CDR3 spans 16 residues. The V and J ends lost 1 base and 2 bases respectively, with 14 bases between them. CDR1 is SGHVS and CDR2 is FNYEAQ in the germline V gene. This CDR3 reads CASSLVGRVGQETQYF. In DNA, the CDR3 is TGTGCCAGCAGCTTAGTCGGCAGGGTCGGTCAAGAGACCCAGTACTTC.

This chain links TRBV18 with TRBJ2-1, with D possibly TRBD1 on 6 matching bases. The CDR3 runs 15 residues. Germline CDR1 and CDR2: KGHSH and LQKENI. Trimming removed 0 bases from V and 4 bases from J, with 10 bases in between. CDR3 residues: CASSPPGGEYNEQFF. The DNA for the CDR3 is TGTGCCAGCTCACCACCAGGGGGAGAATACAATGAGCAGTTCTTC.

This chain uses TRBV27 with TRBJ2-5; TRBD1 matches at 7 bases. CDR1 MNHEY and CDR2 SMNVEV come from the germline V gene (reference sequence). The CDR3 sequence is 15 residues long. The junction had 7 bases not matched to a gene; V was cut back by 2 bases and J by 4 bases. The DNA for the CDR3 is TGTGCCAGCAGTTTAGGGACAGCCGGGCGAGAGACCCAGTACTTC. Translated, it gives CASSLGTAGRETQYF.